The clone carrying this TCR beta chain was detected ten times or more. Germline assignment: CDR1 MNHNS and CDR2 SASEGT. With 0 bases removed from V and 4 bases from J, the gap between germline ends came to 7 bases. The CDR3 is made up of 13 amino acids. A second PCR, run for about 6 to 11 cycles, used a sample-barcoded 5' primer plus a J-beta primer mix. TCRdb re-derived calls from the 5' RACE reads in MiXCR, one entry per CDR3 protein. The table records hundreds of thousands of distinct CDR3 sequences, about 50% of them present only once. This sample stems from a study of blood T cells in healthy people across ages.

Sequenced material: blood. The receptor was derived from a woman over 75 in good health. The genes are TRBV6-1 and TRBJ2-7; D is undetermined. The CDR3 region is CASSEAGTYEQYF. CDR3 DNA sequence: TGTGCCAGCAGTGAAGCTGGCACGTACGAGCAGTACTTC.